These 6 T cell receptor beta chains came from one sample sequenced in a study of cytomegalovirus exposure and HLA in healthy donors. The PCR used 60 Vbeta and 13 Jbeta primers. The assay was immunoSEQ multiplex PCR, and TCRdb's table has in-frame clones only and misses some. The sample comprises about 110,000 clones, 75% to 90% of which are singletons, and about 6.9% rests with the top ten. Sequencing was done on a sample of PBMCs. The receptors come from a man aged 25 to 40 in good health and CMV-seropositive.

This clone appeared a few times. The chain joins TRBV19 to TRBJ1-5; D is perhaps TRBD1 (6 bases). V was clipped by 3 bases and J by 6 bases, with 15 bases between them. This CDR3 spans 15 amino acids. From germline, CDR1 is LNHDA and CDR2 SQIVND (reference sequence). For the CDR3, the DNA is TGTGCCAGTAGTATTGGTCAGGGGAGGGCTCAGCCCCAGCATTTT. This encodes CASSIGQGRAQPQHF. Looking up the rest from reference TRBV19 and TRBJ1-5 gives the full variable domain: DGGITQSPKYLFRKEGQNVTLSCEQNLNHDAMYWYRQDPGQGLRLIYYSQIVNDFQKGDIAEGYSVSREKKESFPLTVTSAQKNPTAFYLCASSIGQGRAQPQHFGDGTRLSIL.

This chain joins TRBV6-1 and TRBJ1-1, with 7 nucleotides matching TRBD1. From germline, CDR1 is MNHNS and CDR2 SASEGT. The trim removed 2 bases at V and 0 bases at J, leaving 6 bases unmatched. This CDR3 is built from 16 residues. The CDR3 bases are TGTGCCAGCAGTGAAAGGGGGCTACGTATGAACACTGAAGCTTTCTTT. This translates into CASSERGLRMNTEAFF.

J is TRBJ2-7 and V is TRBV28; TRBD1 aligns across 12 bases. The CDR3 is made up of 17 amino acids. Germline-derived CDR1 and CDR2 are MDHEN and SYDVKM. V was pared by 3 bases and J by 1 base, with 7 bases of the junction left unmatched. In DNA form, the CDR3 reads TGTGCCAGCAGTTTGGGGACAGGGGGCCCCGCTTCCTACGAGCAGTACTTC. Translation: CASSLGTGGPASYEQYF.

The rearrangement uses TRBV5-1 and TRBJ2-7; weak D call: TRBD2 (5 bases). Germline V lookup: CDR1 SGHRS, CDR2 YFSETQ. V was pared by 4 bases and J by 3 bases, with 14 bases between. The length of the CDR3 is 14 residues. This CDR3 is CASSPQPGNYEQYF. DNA of the CDR3: TGCGCCAGCAGCCCTCAGCCGGGAAACTACGAGCAGTACTTC.

The chain combines TRBV15 with TRBJ2-3; no firm D call. Looked up from germline, CDR1 is LNHNV and CDR2 is YYDKDF (reference sequence). The CDR3 spans 14 residues. V was clipped by 5 bases and J by 2 bases, with 11 bases between them. As DNA, the CDR3 is TGTGCCACCAGCGGCCCCCCCCTCACAGATACGCAGTATTTT. Its translation: CATSGPPLTDTQYF.

V is TRBV28 and J is TRBJ1-1; D not resolved. There are 11 residues in the CDR3. V lost 5 bases and J 8 bases, leaving 9 bases between the germline ends. Looked up from germline, CDR1 is MDHEN and CDR2 is SYDVKM. CDR3 sequence (DNA): TGTGCCAGCAGTCGGAGGATAGAAGCTTTCTTT. Translating it yields CASSRRIEAFF.